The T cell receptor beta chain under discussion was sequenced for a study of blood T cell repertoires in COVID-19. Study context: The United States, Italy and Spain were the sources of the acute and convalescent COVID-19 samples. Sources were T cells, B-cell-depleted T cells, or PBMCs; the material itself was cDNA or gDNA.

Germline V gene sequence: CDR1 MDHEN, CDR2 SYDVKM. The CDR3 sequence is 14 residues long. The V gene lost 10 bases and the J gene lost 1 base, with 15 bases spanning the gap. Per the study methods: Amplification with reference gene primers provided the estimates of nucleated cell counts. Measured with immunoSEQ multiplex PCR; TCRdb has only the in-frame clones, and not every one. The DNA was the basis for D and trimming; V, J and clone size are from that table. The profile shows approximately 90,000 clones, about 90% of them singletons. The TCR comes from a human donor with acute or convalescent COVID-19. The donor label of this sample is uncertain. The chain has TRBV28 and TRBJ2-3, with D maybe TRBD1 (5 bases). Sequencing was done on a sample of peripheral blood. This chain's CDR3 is CATGALFGTDTQYF. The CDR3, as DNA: TGTGCCACTGGGGCCCTTTTCGGCACAGATACGCAGTATTTT.